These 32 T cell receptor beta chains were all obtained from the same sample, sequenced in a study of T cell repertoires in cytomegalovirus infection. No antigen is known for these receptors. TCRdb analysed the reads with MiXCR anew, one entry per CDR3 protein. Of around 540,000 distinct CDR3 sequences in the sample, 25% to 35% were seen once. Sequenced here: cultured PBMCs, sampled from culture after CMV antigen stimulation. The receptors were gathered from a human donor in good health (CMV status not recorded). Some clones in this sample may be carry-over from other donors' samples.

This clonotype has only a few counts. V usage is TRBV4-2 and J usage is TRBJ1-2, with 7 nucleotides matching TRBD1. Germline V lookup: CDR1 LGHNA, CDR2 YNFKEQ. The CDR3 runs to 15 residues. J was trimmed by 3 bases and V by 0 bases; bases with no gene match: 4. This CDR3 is CASSQDTGVDYGYTF. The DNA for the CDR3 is TGTGCCAGCAGCCAAGATACAGGGGTGGACTATGGCTACACCTTC.

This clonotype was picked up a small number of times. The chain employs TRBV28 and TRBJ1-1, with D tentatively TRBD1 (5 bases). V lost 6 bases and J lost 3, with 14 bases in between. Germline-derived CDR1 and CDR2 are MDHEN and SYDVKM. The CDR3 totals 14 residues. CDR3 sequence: CASSPVRGHTEAFF. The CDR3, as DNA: TGTGCCAGCAGCCCGGTTAGGGGCCACACTGAAGCTTTCTTT.

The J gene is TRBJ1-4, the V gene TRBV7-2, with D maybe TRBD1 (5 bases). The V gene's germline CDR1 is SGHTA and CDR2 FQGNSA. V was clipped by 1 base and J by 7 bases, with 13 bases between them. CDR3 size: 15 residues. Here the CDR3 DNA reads TGTGCCAGCAGCTTAGGGGTGGGGGTAACTGAAAAACTGTTTTTT. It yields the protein CASSLGVGVTEKLFF.

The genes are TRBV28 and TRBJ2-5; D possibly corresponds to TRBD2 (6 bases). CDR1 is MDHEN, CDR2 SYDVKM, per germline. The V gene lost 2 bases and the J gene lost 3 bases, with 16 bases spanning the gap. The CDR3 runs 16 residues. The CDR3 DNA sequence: TGTGCCAGCAGTTTACTCCGGCTCGGGGGAGAAGAGACCCAGTACTTC. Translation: CASSLLRLGGEETQYF.

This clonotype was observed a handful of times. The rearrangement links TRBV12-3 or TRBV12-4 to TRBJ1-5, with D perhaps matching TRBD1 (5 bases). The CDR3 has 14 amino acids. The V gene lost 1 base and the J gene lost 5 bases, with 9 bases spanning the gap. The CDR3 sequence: CASSLGGSHQPQHF. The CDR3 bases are TGTGCCAGCAGTTTAGGGGGGAGCCATCAGCCCCAGCATTTT.

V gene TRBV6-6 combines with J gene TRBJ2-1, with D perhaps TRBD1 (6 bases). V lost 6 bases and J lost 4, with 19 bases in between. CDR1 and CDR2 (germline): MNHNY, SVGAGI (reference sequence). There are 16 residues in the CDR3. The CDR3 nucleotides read TGTGCCAGCAGGCAGGACAGTCGGAGGTCGTACAATGAGCAGTTCTTC. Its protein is CASRQDSRRSYNEQFF.

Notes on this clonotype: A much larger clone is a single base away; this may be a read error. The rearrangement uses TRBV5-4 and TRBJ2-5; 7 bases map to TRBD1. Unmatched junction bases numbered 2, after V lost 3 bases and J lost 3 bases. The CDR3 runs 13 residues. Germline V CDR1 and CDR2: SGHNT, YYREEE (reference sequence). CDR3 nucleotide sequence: TGTGCCAGCAGCTCCGGGACAGAAGAGACCCAGTACTTC. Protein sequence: CASSSGTEETQYF.

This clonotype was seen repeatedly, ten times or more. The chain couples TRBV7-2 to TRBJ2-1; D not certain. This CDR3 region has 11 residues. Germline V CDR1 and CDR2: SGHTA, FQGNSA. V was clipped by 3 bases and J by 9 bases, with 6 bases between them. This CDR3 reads CASSFRAEQFF. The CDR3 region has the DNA TGTGCCAGCAGCTTCCGGGCTGAGCAGTTCTTC.

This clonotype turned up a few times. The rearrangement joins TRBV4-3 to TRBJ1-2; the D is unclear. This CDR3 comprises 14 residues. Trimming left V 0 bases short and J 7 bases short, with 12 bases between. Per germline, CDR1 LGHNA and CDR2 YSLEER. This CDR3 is CASSQEYNRFGYTF. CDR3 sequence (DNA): TGCGCCAGCAGCCAAGAGTATAACAGATTTGGCTACACCTTC.

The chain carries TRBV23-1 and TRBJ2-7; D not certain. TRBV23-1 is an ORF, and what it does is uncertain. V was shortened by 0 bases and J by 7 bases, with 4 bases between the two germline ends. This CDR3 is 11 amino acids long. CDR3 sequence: CASSQSREQYV. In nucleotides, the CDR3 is TGCGCCAGCAGTCAATCAAGGGAGCAGTACGTC.

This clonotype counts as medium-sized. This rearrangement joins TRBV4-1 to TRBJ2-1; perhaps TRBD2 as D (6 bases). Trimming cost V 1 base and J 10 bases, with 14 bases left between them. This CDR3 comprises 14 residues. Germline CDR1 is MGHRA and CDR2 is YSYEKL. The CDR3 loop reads CASSQATSRYEQFF. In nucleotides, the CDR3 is TGCGCCAGCAGCCAAGCGACTAGTCGTTACGAGCAGTTCTTC.

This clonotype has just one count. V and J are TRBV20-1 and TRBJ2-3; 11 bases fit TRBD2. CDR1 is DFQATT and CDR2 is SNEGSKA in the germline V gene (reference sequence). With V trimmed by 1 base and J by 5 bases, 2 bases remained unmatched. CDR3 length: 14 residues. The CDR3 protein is CSARGLAGRDTQYF. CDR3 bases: TGCAGTGCTAGAGGACTAGCGGGAAGAGATACGCAGTATTTT.

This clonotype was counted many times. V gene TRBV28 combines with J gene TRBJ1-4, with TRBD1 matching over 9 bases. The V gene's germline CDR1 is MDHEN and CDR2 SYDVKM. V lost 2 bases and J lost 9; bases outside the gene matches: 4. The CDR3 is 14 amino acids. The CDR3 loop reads CASSLGTGSQKLFF. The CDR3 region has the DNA TGTGCCAGCAGTTTAGGGACAGGGTCCCAAAAACTGTTTTTT.

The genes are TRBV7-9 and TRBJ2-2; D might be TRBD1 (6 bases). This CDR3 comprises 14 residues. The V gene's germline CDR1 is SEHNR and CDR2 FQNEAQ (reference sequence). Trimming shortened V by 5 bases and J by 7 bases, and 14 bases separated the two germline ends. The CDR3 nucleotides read TGTGCCAGCAGCCCAGGGGTTAATGGCGGGGAGCTGTTTTTT. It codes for CASSPGVNGGELFF.

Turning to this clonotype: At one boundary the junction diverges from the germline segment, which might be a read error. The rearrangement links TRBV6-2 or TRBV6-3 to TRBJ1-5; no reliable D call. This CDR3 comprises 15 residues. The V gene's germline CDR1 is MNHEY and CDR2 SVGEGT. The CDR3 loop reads CASSSPDVSNQPQHF. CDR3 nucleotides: TGTGCCAGCAGTTCCCCGGACGTTAGCAATCAGCCCCAACATTTT.

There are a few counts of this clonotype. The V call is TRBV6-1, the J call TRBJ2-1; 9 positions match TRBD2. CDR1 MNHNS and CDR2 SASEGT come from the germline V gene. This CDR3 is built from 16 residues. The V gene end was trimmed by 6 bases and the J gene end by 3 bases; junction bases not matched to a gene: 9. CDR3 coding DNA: TGTGCCAGCAGGTCCGATAGCGGGAGAGACTACAATGAGCAGTTCTTC. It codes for CASRSDSGRDYNEQFF.

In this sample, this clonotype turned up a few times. Here the CDR3 DNA reads TGTGCCAGCAGCTCCTGGACTAGCGGAACCTACAATGAGCAGTTCTTC. It translates to CASSSWTSGTYNEQFF. The chain uses TRBV5-8 and TRBJ2-1, with TRBD2 matching 10 bases. The V segment lost 3 bases and the J segment 2 bases; nucleotides outside the gene matches: 5. The germline gives CDR1 SGHTS, CDR2 YDEGEE. There are 16 residues in the CDR3.

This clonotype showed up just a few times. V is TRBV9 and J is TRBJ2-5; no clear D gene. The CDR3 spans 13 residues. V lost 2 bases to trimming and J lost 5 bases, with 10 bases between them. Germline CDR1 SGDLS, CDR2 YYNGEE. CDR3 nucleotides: TGTGCCAGCAGCGTTGGAGCGAGCGAGACCCAGTACTTC. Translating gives CASSVGASETQYF.

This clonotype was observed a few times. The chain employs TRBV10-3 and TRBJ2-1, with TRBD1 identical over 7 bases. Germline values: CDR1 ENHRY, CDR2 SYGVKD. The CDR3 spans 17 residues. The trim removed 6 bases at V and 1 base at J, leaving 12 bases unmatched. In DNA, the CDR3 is TGTGCCATCAGCAGAACGCTGGGACAGACATCCTACAATGAGCAGTTCTTC. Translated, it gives CAISRTLGQTSYNEQFF.

DNA for the CDR3: TGTGCCAGCAGTTTAATGACGCAGTATTTT. This translates into CASSLMTQYF. The chain couples TRBV12-3 or TRBV12-4 to TRBJ2-3, with D hard to call. The CDR3 loop spans 10 amino acids. With 2 bases removed from V and 9 bases from J, the gap between germline ends came to 3 bases.

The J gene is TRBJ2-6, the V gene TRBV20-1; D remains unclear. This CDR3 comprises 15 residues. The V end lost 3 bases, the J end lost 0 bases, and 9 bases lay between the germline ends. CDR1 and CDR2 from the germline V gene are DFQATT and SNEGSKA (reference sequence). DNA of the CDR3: TGCAGTGCTAGGGGTCAGACCTCTGGGGCCAACGTCCTGACTTTC. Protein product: CSARGQTSGANVLTF.

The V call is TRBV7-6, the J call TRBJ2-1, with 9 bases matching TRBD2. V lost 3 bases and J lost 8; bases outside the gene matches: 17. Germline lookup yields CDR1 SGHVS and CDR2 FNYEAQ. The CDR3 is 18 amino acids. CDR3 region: CASSFAAGIAGAEDEQFF. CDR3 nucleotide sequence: TGTGCCAGCAGCTTCGCGGCAGGGATAGCGGGGGCAGAAGATGAGCAGTTCTTC.

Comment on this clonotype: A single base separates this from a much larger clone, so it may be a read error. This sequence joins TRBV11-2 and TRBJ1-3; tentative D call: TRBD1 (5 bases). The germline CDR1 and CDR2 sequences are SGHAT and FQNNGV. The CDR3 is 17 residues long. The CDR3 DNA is TGTGCCAGCAGTCAAAGGGGCAGGCGCCTCTCTAGAAACACCATATATTTT. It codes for CASSQRGRRLSRNTIYF.

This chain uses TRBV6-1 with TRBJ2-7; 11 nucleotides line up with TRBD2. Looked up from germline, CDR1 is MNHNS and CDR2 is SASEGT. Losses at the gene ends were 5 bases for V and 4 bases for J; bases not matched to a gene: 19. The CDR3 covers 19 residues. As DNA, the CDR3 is TGTGCCAGCAGTCGCCCGGGGACTAGCGGAAGCCCACGGGGTTACGAGCAGTACTTC. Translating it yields CASSRPGTSGSPRGYEQYF.

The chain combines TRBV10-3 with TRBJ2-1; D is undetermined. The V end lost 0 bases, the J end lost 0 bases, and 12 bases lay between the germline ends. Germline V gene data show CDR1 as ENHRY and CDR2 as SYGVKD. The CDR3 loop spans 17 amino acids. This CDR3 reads CAISESQPSSSYNEQFF. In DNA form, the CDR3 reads TGTGCCATCAGTGAGTCACAGCCGAGTAGCTCCTACAATGAGCAGTTCTTC.

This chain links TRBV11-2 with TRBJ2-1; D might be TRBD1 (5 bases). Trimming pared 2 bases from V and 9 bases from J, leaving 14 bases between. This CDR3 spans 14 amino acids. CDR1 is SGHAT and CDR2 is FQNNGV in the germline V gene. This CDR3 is CASSLRGGTIEQFF. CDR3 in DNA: TGTGCCAGCAGCTTAAGGGGCGGAACGATTGAGCAGTTCTTC.

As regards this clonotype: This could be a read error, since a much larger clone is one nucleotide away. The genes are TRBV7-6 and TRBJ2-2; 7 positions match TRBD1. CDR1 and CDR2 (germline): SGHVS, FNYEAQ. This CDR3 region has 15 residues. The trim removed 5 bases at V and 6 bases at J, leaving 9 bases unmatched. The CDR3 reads CASSPGTVNPGELFF. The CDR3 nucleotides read TGTGCCAGCAGCCCGGGGACAGTCAACCCCGGGGAGCTGTTTTTT.

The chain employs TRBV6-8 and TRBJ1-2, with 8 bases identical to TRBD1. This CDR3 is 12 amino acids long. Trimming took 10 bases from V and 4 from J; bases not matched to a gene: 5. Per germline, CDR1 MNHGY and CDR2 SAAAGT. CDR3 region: CATEDRGYGYTF. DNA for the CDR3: TGTGCCACCGAAGACAGGGGCTATGGCTACACCTTC.

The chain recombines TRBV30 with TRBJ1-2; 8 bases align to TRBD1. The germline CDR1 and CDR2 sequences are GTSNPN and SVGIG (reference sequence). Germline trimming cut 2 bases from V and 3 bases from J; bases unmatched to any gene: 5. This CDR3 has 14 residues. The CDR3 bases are TGTGCCTGGAGTCGACAGGGGAGCGACTATGGCTACACCTTC. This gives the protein CAWSRQGSDYGYTF.

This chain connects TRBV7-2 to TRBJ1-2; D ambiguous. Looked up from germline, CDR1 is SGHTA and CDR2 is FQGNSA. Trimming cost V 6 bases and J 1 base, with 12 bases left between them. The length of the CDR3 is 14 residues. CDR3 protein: CASSPSPNNYGYTF. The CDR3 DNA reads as TGTGCCAGCAGTCCTTCTCCGAATAACTATGGCTACACCTTC.

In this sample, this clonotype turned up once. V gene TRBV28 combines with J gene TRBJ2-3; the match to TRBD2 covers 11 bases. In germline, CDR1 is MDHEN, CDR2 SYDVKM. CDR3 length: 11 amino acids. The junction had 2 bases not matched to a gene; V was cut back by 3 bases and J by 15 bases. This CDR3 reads CASSFSGRAYF. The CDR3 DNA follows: TGTGCCAGCAGTTTTAGCGGGAGGGCCTATTTT.

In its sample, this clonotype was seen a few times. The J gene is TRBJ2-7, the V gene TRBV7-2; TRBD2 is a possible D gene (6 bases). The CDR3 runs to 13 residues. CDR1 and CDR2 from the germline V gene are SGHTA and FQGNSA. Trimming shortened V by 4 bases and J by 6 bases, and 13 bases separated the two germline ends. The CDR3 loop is CASSYRLVGEQYF. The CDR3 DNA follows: TGTGCCAGCAGCTACCGACTAGTTGGCGAGCAGTACTTC.